This T cell receptor (beta chain) originates from a study of human T cells and chemical hapten exposure. This clonotype occurred many times. V lost 0 bases and J lost 9, with 11 bases in between. The CDR3 is 13 amino acids. CDR1 is LGHNA, CDR2 YNFKEQ, per germline. Each cDNA molecule in the library carried unique molecular identifiers. TCRdb reprocessed the RACE reads with MiXCR, giving one entry per CDR3 protein. This sample has around 110,000 distinct CDR3 sequences; around 10% occur once, and the top ten carry approximately 1.5%. The sample's time point: patch test 1, 2 weeks after DPC sensitization. Treatment described: therapeutic diphenylcyclopropenone sensitization with weekly scalp DPC.

The chain is built from TRBV4-2 and TRBJ2-5, with D hard to call. This receptor was taken from a woman in her 50s with alopecia areata. Some clones in this sample may be carry-over from other donors' samples. The sample was whole blood, taken in connection with sensitization to the hapten diphenylcyclopropenone (DPC). The CDR3 DNA reads TGTGCCAGCAGCCAAGATCTACATCTGGCCCAGTACTTC. It codes for CASSQDLHLAQYF.